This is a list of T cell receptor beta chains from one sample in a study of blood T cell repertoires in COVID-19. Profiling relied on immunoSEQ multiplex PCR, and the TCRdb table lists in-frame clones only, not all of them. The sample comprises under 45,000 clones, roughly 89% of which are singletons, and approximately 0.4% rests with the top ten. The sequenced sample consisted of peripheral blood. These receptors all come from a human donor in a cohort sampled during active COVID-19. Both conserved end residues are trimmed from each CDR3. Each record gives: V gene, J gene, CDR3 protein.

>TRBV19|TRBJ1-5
ASSIDSSNQPQH
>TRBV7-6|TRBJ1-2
ASSPGQGRTHYGYT
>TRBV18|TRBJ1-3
ASSRTGTNTGNTIY
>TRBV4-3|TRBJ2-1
ASSQGLSGDLYNEQF
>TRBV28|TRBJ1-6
ASSPTGSSYNSPLH
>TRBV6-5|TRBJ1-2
ASSPRGGHGYT
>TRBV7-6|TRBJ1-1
ASSLGDGGTEAF
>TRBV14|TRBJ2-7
ASSLRGGTGYYEQY
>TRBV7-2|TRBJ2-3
ASSPLGEGAKDTQY
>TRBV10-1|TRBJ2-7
ASSSSGGSYEQY
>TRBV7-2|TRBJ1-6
ASSSETTAYNSPLH
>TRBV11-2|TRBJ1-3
ASSGGQGMFSGNTIY
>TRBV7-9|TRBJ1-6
ASSAGTDNSPLH
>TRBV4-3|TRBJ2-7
ASSPGDLNAYEQY
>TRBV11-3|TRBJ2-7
ASRRSAMSGEQY